There are a few counts of the clone carrying this TCR beta chain. The length of the CDR3 is 12 residues. In germline, CDR1 is MNHEY, CDR2 SVGEGT. V was clipped by 2 bases and J by 12 bases, with 11 bases between them. This sample stems from a study of T cells in Graves' hyperthyroidism and ophthalmopathy. There were TCR beta CDR3 regions amplified from RNA transcripts. The HTBI set primed first-round TCR CDR3 RT-PCR. TCRdb re-called the multiplex PCR reads through MiXCR, storing one row per CDR3 protein. The sample comprises over 400,000 distinct CDR3 sequences, around a fifth of which are singletons, and about 53% rests with the top ten.

J is TRBJ1-5 and V is TRBV6-2 or TRBV6-3; no definite D call. Sample: blood. The TCR was taken from a woman between 65 and 79 years old with Graves' ophthalmopathy. Written as DNA, the CDR3 is TGTGCCAGCAGTTACGCGCGGTCACTCCAGCATTTT. Its protein product is CASSYARSLQHF.